These 5 T cell receptor beta chains were all obtained from the same sample, sequenced in a study of T-cell reconstitution after alpha-beta-depleted transplantation in children. Molecular barcoding with unique molecular identifiers was used for the TCRbeta library. TCRdb recomputed calls from the PCR reads with MiXCR, one row per CDR3 protein. Of 190,000 or so distinct CDR3 sequences listed, around 7% are singletons. Here the sequenced sample was PBMCs from the stem cell graft donor, taken from the stem cell graft. The receptors stem from a human donor who donated a stem cell graft to a child with Wiskott-Aldrich syndrome.

In this sample, this clonotype turned up many times. The chain links TRBV20-1 to TRBJ2-7; weak D call: TRBD2 (5 bases). V gave up 6 bases and J gave up 2 bases, with 11 bases separating them. CDR1 is DFQATT and CDR2 is SNEGSKA in the germline V gene (reference sequence). The CDR3 sequence is 12 residues long. Written as DNA, the CDR3 is TGCAGTGCCCTAGAGGGCACCTACGAGCAGTACTTC. As protein: CSALEGTYEQYF.

The chain recombines TRBV28 with TRBJ2-7; 10 bases are shared with TRBD1. Trimming took 5 bases from V and 1 from J; bases not matched to a gene: 5. Germline V lookup: CDR1 MDHEN, CDR2 SYDVKM. The CDR3 is made up of 15 amino acids. CDR3 region: CASSPPGQGSYEQYF. CDR3 nucleotide sequence: TGTGCCAGCAGTCCGCCGGGACAGGGGTCCTACGAGCAGTACTTC.

This clonotype was recorded at least ten times. V and J are TRBV7-9 and TRBJ2-2; no reliable D call. Between the trimmed V and J ends, which lost 2 bases and 2 bases, there was a span of 9 bases. The CDR3 sequence is 15 residues long. Germline V gene lookup returns CDR1 SEHNR and CDR2 FQNEAQ (reference sequence). The CDR3 reads CASSLPTLNTGELFF. The CDR3 DNA reads as TGTGCCAGCAGCTTACCGACACTTAACACCGGGGAGCTGTTTTTT. Together with reference TRBV7-9 and TRBJ2-2, the CDR3 gives the full variable domain: DTGVSQNPRHKITKRGQNVTFRCDPISEHNRLYWYRQTLGQGPEFLTYFQNEAQLEKSRLLSDRFSAERPKGSFSTLEIQRTEQGDSAMYLCASSLPTLNTGELFFGEGSRLTVL.

There are many counts of this clonotype. This chain joins TRBV7-2 and TRBJ1-2; perhaps TRBD1 as D (6 bases). V was pared by 1 base and J by 3 bases, with 9 bases between. The CDR3 contains 14 residues. Germline values: CDR1 SGHTA, CDR2 FQGNSA. CDR3 nucleotide sequence: TGTGCCAGCAGCTTAGTACAGGGTGACTATGGCTACACCTTC. This encodes CASSLVQGDYGYTF.

The V gene is TRBV29-1, the J gene TRBJ2-1; TRBD2 aligns across 9 bases. CDR1 SQVTM and CDR2 ANQGSEA come from the germline V gene. The CDR3 extends over 16 amino acids. Trimming removed 0 bases from V and 9 bases from J; junction bases left unmatched: 12. The CDR3, as DNA: TGCAGCGTTGAAGATCAAGTGGCGGGGGGGCCGGGTGAGCAGTTCTTC. This sequence encodes CSVEDQVAGGPGEQFF.